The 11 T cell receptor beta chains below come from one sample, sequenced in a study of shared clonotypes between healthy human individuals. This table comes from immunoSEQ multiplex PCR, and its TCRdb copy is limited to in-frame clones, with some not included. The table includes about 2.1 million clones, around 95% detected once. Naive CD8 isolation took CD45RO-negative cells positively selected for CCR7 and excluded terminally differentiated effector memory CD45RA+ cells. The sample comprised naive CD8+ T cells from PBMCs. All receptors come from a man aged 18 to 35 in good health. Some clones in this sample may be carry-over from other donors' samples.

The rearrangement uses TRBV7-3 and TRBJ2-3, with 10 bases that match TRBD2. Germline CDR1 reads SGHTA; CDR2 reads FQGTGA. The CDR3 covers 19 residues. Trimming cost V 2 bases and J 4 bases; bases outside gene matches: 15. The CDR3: CASSLYGRGLAGVADTQYF. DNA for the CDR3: TGTGCCAGCAGCTTATACGGGAGGGGCCTAGCGGGAGTCGCAGATACGCAGTATTTT. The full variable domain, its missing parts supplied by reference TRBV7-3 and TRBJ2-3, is GAGVSQTPSNKVTEKGKYVELRCDPISGHTALYWYRQSLGQGPEFLIYFQGTGAADDSGLPNDRFFAVRPEGSVSTLKIQRTERGDSAVYLCASSLYGRGLAGVADTQYFGPGTRLTVL.

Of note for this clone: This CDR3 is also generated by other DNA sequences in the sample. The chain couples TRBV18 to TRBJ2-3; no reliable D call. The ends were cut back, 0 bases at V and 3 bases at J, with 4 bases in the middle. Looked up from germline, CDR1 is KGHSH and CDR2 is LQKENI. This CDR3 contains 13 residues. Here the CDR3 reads CASSPPGTDTQYF. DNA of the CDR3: TGTGCCAGCTCACCACCGGGGACAGATACGCAGTATTTT.

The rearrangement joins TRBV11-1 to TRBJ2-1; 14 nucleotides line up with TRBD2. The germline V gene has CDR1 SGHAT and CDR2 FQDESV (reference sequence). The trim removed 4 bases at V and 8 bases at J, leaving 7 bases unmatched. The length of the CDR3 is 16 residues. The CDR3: CASSSRLAGGSYEQFF. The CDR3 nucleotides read TGTGCCAGCAGCTCTCGACTAGCGGGAGGGTCGTATGAGCAGTTCTTC. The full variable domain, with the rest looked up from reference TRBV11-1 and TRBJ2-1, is EAEVAQSPRYKITEKSQAVAFWCDPISGHATLYWYRQILGQGPELLVQFQDESVVDDSQLPKDRFSAERLKGVDSTLKIQPAELGDSAMYLCASSSRLAGGSYEQFFGPGTRLTVL.

CDR3 in amino acids: CASTRGLMKYNEQFF. Here the CDR3 DNA reads TGTGCCAGCACCCGGGGACTAATGAAATACAATGAGCAGTTCTTC. This sequence joins TRBV2 and TRBJ2-1, with 7 bases that match TRBD2. J gave up 4 bases and V 7 bases, and 10 bases lay outside the gene matches. The length of the CDR3 is 15 residues. Germline V gene sequence: CDR1 SNHLY, CDR2 FYNNEI.

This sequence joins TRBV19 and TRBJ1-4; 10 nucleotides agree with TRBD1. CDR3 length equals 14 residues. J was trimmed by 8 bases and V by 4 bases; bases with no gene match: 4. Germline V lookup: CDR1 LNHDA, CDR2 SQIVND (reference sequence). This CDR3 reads CASSTWTGGEKLFF. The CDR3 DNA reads TGTGCCAGTAGTACCTGGACAGGGGGAGAAAAACTGTTTTTT.

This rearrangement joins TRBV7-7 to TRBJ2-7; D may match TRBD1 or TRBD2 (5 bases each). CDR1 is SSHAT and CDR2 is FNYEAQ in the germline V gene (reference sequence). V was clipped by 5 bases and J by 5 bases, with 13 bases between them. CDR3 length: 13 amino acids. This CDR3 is CASSPRGRDEQYF. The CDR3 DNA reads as TGTGCCAGCAGCCCGAGGGGAAGGGACGAGCAGTACTTC. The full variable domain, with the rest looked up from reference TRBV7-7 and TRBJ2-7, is GAGVSQSPRYKVTKRGQDVTLRCDPISSHATLYWYQQALGQGPEFLTYFNYEAQPDKSGLPSDRFSAERPEGSISTLTIQRTEQRDSAMYRCASSPRGRDEQYFGPGTRLTVT.

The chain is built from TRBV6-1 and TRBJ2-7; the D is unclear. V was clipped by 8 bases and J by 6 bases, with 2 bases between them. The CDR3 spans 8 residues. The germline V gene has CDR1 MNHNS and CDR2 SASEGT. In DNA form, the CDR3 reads TGTGCCAGCCCCGAGCAGTACTTC. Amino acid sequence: CASPEQYF.

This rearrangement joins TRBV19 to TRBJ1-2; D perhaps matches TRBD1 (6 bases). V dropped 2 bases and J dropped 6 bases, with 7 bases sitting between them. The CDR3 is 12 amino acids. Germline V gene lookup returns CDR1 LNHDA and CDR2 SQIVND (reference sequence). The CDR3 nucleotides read TGTGCCAGTAGTATACAGGGGAATGGCTACACCTTC. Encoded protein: CASSIQGNGYTF.

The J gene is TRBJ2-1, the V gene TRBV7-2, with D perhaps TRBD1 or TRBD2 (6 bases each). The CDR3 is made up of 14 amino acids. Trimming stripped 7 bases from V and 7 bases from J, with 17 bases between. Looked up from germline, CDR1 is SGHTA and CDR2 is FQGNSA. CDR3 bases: TGTGCCAGCAAACTAGGGGGGCGGTGGAATGAGCAGTTCTTC. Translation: CASKLGGRWNEQFF.

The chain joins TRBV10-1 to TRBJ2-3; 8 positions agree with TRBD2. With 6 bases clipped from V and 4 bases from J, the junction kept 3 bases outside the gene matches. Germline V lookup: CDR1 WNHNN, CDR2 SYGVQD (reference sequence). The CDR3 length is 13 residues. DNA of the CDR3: TGCGCCAGCAGCCTAGCGGGTGCAGATACGCAGTATTTT. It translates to CASSLAGADTQYF.

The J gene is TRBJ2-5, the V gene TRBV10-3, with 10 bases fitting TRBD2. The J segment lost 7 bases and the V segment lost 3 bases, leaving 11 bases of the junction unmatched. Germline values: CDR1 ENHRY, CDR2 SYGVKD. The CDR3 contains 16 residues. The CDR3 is CAISDTLAGEEGTQYF. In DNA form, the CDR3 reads TGTGCCATCAGTGATACCCTAGCGGGAGAAGAAGGGACCCAGTACTTC.